This T cell receptor beta chain originates from a study of blood T cell repertoires in COVID-19. Method: immunoSEQ multiplex PCR; TCRdb's copy keeps in-frame clones and lacks some. This table holds over 150,000 clones, more than 80% found once. There are 16 residues in the CDR3. CDR1 is MNHEY and CDR2 is SMNVEV in the germline V gene (reference sequence). V shed 8 bases and J shed 2 bases, with 20 bases lying between them. This sequence joins TRBV27 and TRBJ2-3, with D possibly matching TRBD2 (7 bases). Sequenced material: PBMCs or T cells enriched from blood (not recorded which). The origin of this receptor is a man in his forties who had recovered from COVID-19. CDR3 nucleotides: TGTGCCAGCGGACAAGGGGGGCTAGCGGCCACAGATACGCAGTATTTT. Protein sequence: CASGQGGLAATDTQYF.